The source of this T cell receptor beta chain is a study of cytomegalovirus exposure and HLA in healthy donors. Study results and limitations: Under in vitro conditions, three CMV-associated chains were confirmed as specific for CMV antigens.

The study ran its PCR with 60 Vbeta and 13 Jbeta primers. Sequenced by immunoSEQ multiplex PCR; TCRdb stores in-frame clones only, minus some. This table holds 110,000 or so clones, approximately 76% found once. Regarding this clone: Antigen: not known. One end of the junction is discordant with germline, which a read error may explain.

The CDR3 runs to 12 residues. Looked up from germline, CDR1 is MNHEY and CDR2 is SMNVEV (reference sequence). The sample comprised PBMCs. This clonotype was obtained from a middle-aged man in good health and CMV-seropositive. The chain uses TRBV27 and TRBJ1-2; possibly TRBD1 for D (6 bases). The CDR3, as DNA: TGTGCCAGCAGCACAGCCACGGACAGTCTTTATTGG. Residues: CASSTATDSLYW.